A selection of T cell receptor beta chains follows, all from one sample in a study of shared clonotypes between healthy human individuals. Clones were read by immunoSEQ multiplex PCR, and TCRdb kept only the in-frame ones, dropping some. The sample records more than 2,000,000 clones, roughly nine tenths being singletons. Source material: naive CD4+ T cells sorted from blood. These receptors all come from a man aged 18 to 29 in good health. Both conserved end residues are part of each CDR3. The D gene is left open where the match is weak. A row's size may be missing; if present it is once, few, many or a size class.

d_gene	abundance	v_gene	j_gene	CDR3aa	CDR3nt
TRBD2	NA	TRBV18	TRBJ2-1	CASSPPGTSGHNEQFF	TGTGCCAGCTCACCACCCGGGACTAGCGGACACAATGAGCAGTTCTTC
NA	NA	TRBV5-4	TRBJ2-7	CASSQAYEQYF	TGTGCCAGCAGCCAGGCCTACGAGCAGTACTTC
NA	NA	TRBV18	TRBJ2-7	CASSPGQPVYEQYF	TGTGCCAGCTCACCGGGCCAGCCGGTCTACGAGCAGTACTTC
NA	NA	TRBV10-3	TRBJ2-7	CAISEVKGPYEQYF	TGTGCCATCAGTGAGGTTAAAGGGCCTTACGAGCAGTACTTC
NA	NA	TRBV19	TRBJ1-5	CASSMRGTGTYSNQPQHF	TGTGCCAGTAGTATGCGTGGGACTGGAACTTATAGCAATCAGCCCCAGCATTTT
NA	NA	TRBV28	TRBJ2-5	CATTTGKWRETQYF	TGTGCCACCACCACAGGGAAATGGCGGGAGACCCAGTACTTC
TRBD1	NA	TRBV7-2	TRBJ1-6	CASSPTGTGPDSPLHF	TGTGCCAGCAGCCCTACCGGGACAGGCCCTGATTCACCCCTCCACTTT
NA	NA	TRBV6-5	TRBJ2-7	CASDSSYEQYF	TGTGCCAGCGACAGTTCCTACGAGCAGTACTTC
TRBD1	NA	TRBV4-1	TRBJ2-7	CASSQATGLTYEQYF	TGCGCCAGCAGCCAAGCGACAGGGTTGACGTACGAGCAGTACTTC
TRBD1	NA	TRBV6-1	TRBJ1-4	CASDGGDRGNEKLFF	TGTGCCAGCGACGGGGGGGACAGGGGGAATGAAAAACTGTTTTTT
TRBD1	NA	TRBV7-2	TRBJ2-7	CASSLGGTVYSYEQYF	TGTGCCAGCAGCTTAGGGGGGACAGTCTACTCCTACGAGCAGTACTTC
TRBD1	NA	TRBV5-6	TRBJ2-1	CASSFGQVNEQFF	TGTGCCAGCAGCTTCGGACAGGTCAATGAGCAGTTCTTC
NA	NA	TRBV30	TRBJ1-2	CAWSSSLGQNGYTF	TGTGCCTGGAGTTCTTCCCTCGGACAGAATGGCTACACCTTC
NA	NA	TRBV20-1	TRBJ1-2	CSDHRDGGYTF	TGCAGTGATCACAGGGATGGAGGCTACACCTTC
NA	NA	TRBV27	TRBJ2-1	CASSLEGGAYEQFF	TGTGCCAGCAGTTTAGAGGGGGGAGCCTACGAGCAGTTCTTC
NA	NA	TRBV28	TRBJ2-2	CASKVLVGELFF	TGTGCCAGCAAAGTTTTAGTCGGGGAGCTGTTTTTT
TRBD2	NA	TRBV14	TRBJ2-3	CASSQLGGGTDTQYF	TGTGCCAGCAGCCAGCTTGGCGGGGGAACAGATACGCAGTATTTT
NA	NA	TRBV4-3	TRBJ2-7	CASSRDRTSSYEQYF	TGCGCCAGCAGCCGCGACAGGACAAGCTCCTACGAGCAGTACTTC
NA	NA	TRBV2	TRBJ2-7	CASRPDSYEQYF	TGTGCCAGCAGACCGGACTCCTACGAGCAGTACTTC
NA	NA	TRBV10-3	TRBJ2-3	CAISPNTDTQYF	TGTGCCATCAGTCCTAATACAGATACGCAGTATTTT
NA	NA	TRBV6-5	TRBJ2-2	CASSYSTHIGELFF	TGTGCCAGCAGTTACTCAACACACATCGGGGAGCTGTTTTTT
NA	NA	TRBV6-5	TRBJ2-7	CASSYFYGGPYEQYF	TGTGCCAGCAGTTATTTCTATGGGGGGCCCTACGAGCAGTACTTC
TRBD1	NA	TRBV7-6	TRBJ2-5	CASSLEGGQGRETQYF	TGTGCCAGCAGCTTAGAAGGGGGACAGGGGAGAGAGACCCAGTACTTC
TRBD1	once	TRBV18	TRBJ1-4	CASSPGQPNEKLFF	TGTGCCAGCTCACCGGGACAGCCGAATGAAAAACTGTTTTTT
NA	NA	TRBV7-9	TRBJ2-7	CASSIPTEPYEQYF	TGTGCCAGCAGCATACCGACTGAGCCCTACGAGCAGTACTTC
TRBD1	NA	TRBV28	TRBJ2-7	CASRGQGANEQYF	TGTGCCAGCAGGGGACAGGGGGCCAACGAGCAGTACTTC
NA	NA	TRBV5-1	TRBJ1-2	CASSSSLRAGYTF	TGCGCCAGCAGCTCGAGCCTCAGGGCTGGCTACACCTTC
TRBD1	NA	TRBV18	TRBJ2-6	CASSPSTGATPGANVLTF	TGTGCCAGCTCACCATCGACAGGGGCTACGCCTGGGGCCAACGTCCTGACTTTC
NA	NA	TRBV6-6	TRBJ1-5	CASGQPNQPQHF	TGTGCCAGCGGGCAGCCCAATCAGCCCCAGCATTTT
TRBD2	NA	TRBV9	TRBJ2-3	CASSVHPSGTTDTQYF	TGTGCCAGCAGCGTGCATCCTAGCGGAACCACAGATACGCAGTATTTT
NA	NA	TRBV14	TRBJ1-2	CASSQENAWGYTF	TGTGCCAGCAGCCAAGAAAACGCTTGGGGCTACACCTTC
NA	once	TRBV9	TRBJ1-3	CASSVGWGNGNTIYF	TGTGCCAGCAGCGTAGGGTGGGGGAACGGAAACACCATATATTTT
NA	NA	TRBV6-1	TRBJ2-2	CASSEMGLRLRNTGELFF	TGTGCCAGCAGTGAAATGGGCCTTAGACTAAGGAACACCGGGGAGCTGTTTTTT
NA	NA	TRBV18	TRBJ1-1	CASSSNKDSPEAFF	TGTGCCAGCTCATCGAACAAGGACAGCCCTGAAGCTTTCTTT
NA	NA	TRBV20-1	TRBJ2-3	CSANSDTQYF	TGCAGTGCTAACTCAGATACGCAGTATTTT
NA	NA	TRBV7-2	TRBJ1-1	CASSLLDTEAFF	TGTGCCAGCAGCTTATTGGACACTGAAGCTTTCTTT
NA	NA	TRBV2	TRBJ1-6	CASDRSSYNSPLHF	TGTGCCAGCGATAGGAGCTCCTATAATTCACCCCTCCACTTT
TRBD1	NA	TRBV9	TRBJ1-6	CASSVGQINSPLHF	TGTGCCAGCAGCGTGGGACAGATTAATTCACCCCTCCACTTT
NA	NA	TRBV4-2	TRBJ2-1	CASSQGYEQFF	TGTGCCAGCAGCCAAGGATATGAGCAGTTCTTC
TRBD2	NA	TRBV5-1	TRBJ2-7	CASSFDTSGGPTYEQYF	TGCGCCAGCAGCTTTGACACTAGCGGGGGGCCCACCTACGAGCAGTACTTC
NA	NA	TRBV11-3	TRBJ2-5	CASSHQNPTKETQYF	TGTGCCAGCAGCCATCAAAACCCTACCAAGGAGACCCAGTACTTC
NA	NA	TRBV30	TRBJ2-1	CAWSSRDGNEQFF	TGTGCCTGGAGCTCTCGGGACGGCAATGAGCAGTTCTTC
NA	few	TRBV5-8	TRBJ1-5	CASSLQGNQPQHF	TGTGCCAGCAGCTTGCAGGGTAATCAGCCCCAGCATTTT
NA	NA	TRBV2	TRBJ1-2	CASIPGVGGDYGYTF	TGTGCCAGCATCCCCGGGGTAGGGGGGGACTATGGCTACACCTTC
NA	NA	TRBV29-1	TRBJ1-2	CSVVAGVYGYTF	TGCAGCGTTGTAGCCGGAGTCTATGGCTACACCTTC
NA	NA	TRBV7-9	TRBJ2-3	CASSLKGHQITDTQYF	TGTGCCAGCAGCTTGAAAGGCCATCAGATCACAGATACGCAGTATTTT
NA	NA	TRBV21-1	TRBJ2-7	CASSKGGELHYEQYF	TGTGCCAGCAGCAAAGGGGGTGAACTCCACTACGAGCAGTACTTC
NA	NA	TRBV10-2	TRBJ1-2	CASSERVAGYGYTF	TGCGCCAGCAGTGAGAGGGTAGCCGGCTATGGCTACACCTTC
TRBD1	NA	TRBV6-1	TRBJ1-5	CASSGDRVNQPQHF	TGTGCCAGCAGTGGGGACAGGGTTAATCAGCCCCAGCATTTT
NA	NA	TRBV11-2	TRBJ2-1	CASSVRGYEQFF	TGTGCCAGCAGCGTTAGGGGATATGAGCAGTTCTTC
NA	once	TRBV6-1	TRBJ2-1	CASSPDGWGYNEQFF	TGTGCCAGCAGCCCCGATGGATGGGGATACAATGAGCAGTTCTTC
NA	NA	TRBV25-1	TRBJ2-3	CASSGAAGATDTQYF	TGTGCCAGCAGTGGGGCGGCGGGGGCCACAGATACGCAGTATTTT
NA	NA	TRBV7-9	TRBJ1-1	CTSSFERVTEAFF	TGTACCAGCAGCTTTGAAAGGGTAACTGAAGCTTTCTTT
NA	NA	TRBV5-1	TRBJ2-3	CASSLNRAGDTQYF	TGCGCCAGCAGCCTGAACCGGGCCGGAGATACGCAGTATTTT
TRBD1	NA	TRBV29-1	TRBJ1-2	CSVSRDRVGYTF	TGCAGCGTCTCCCGGGACAGGGTTGGCTACACCTTC
NA	NA	TRBV19	TRBJ1-2	CASHNRDWPPYGYTF	TGTGCCAGCCACAACCGGGACTGGCCCCCATATGGCTACACCTTC
TRBD1	NA	TRBV2	TRBJ1-2	CASSFRQGARDGYTF	TGTGCCAGCAGCTTTCGACAGGGGGCGCGAGATGGCTACACCTTC